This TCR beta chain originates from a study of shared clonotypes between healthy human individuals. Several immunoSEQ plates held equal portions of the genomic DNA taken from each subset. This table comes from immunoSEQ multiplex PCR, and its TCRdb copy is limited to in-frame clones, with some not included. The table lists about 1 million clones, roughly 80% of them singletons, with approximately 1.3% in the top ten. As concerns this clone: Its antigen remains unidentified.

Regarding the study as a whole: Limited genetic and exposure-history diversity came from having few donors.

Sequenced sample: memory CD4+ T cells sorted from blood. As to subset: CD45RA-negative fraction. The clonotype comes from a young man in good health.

CDR3 region: CASRMGTTSAPDTQYF. CDR3 DNA sequence: TGTGCCAGCAGGATGGGGACCACCTCCGCGCCAGATACGCAGTATTTT. This chain joins TRBV2 and TRBJ2-3; D could derive from TRBD1 or TRBD2 (5 bases each). The CDR3 contains 16 residues. V was pared by 6 bases and J by 4 bases, with 20 bases between. Germline CDR1 and CDR2: SNHLY and FYNNEI.